This record looks at one T cell receptor beta chain sequence and its context. The CDR3 loop spans 12 amino acids. V was clipped by 5 bases and J by 10 bases, with 15 bases between them. Germline V lookup: CDR1 MDHEN, CDR2 SYDVKM. The data are from a study of blood T cell repertoires in COVID-19. In the authors' workflow: Reference gene primer amplification gave estimated nucleated cell counts. Produced via immunoSEQ multiplex PCR; TCRdb's table is partial and in-frame only. That table gives V, J and clone size, and the DNA gave D and trimming. The sample shows some 150,000 clones, 85% of them seen only once.

The clonotype originates from a man aged 40-50 years with acute or convalescent COVID-19. The material sequenced was peripheral blood. This chain uses TRBV28 with TRBJ2-7, with D tentatively TRBD1 (5 bases). CDR3 nucleotide sequence: TGTGCCAGCAGTCCCCCTGACAGACCTCAGTACTTC. This codes for CASSPPDRPQYF.